The sample holds many counts of the clone carrying this TCR beta chain. The antigen is undetermined. This entry belongs to a study of neurological immune-mediated disorders. Per germline, CDR1 MDHEN and CDR2 SYDVKM. The CDR3 is made up of 13 amino acids. V lost 2 bases to trimming and J lost 7 bases, with 9 bases between them. TCRdb ran MiXCR on the 5' RACE reads and lists one entry per CDR3 protein. The table includes approximately 89,000 distinct CDR3 sequences, 4.3% detected once. Stated time point: longitudinal time-point 3. 2 million unsorted PBMCs were stored in RNAlater at -80 °C before RNA extraction. Findings of the study overall: TCR-beta repertoires seemed private in all groups, with no expanded CDR3 amino acid sequences shared. Whereas HTLV-1-associated myelopathy showed the most TCR clonal expansion, multiple sclerosis showed the least, with levels below those of healthy controls.

The sequence was obtained from a woman aged 60 to 75 with multiple sclerosis. The chain couples TRBV28 to TRBJ1-5; D is unclear. Sample: PBMCs. This CDR3 is CASSLNPPQPQHF. As DNA, the CDR3 is TGTGCCAGCAGTTTAAACCCCCCCCAGCCCCAGCATTTT.